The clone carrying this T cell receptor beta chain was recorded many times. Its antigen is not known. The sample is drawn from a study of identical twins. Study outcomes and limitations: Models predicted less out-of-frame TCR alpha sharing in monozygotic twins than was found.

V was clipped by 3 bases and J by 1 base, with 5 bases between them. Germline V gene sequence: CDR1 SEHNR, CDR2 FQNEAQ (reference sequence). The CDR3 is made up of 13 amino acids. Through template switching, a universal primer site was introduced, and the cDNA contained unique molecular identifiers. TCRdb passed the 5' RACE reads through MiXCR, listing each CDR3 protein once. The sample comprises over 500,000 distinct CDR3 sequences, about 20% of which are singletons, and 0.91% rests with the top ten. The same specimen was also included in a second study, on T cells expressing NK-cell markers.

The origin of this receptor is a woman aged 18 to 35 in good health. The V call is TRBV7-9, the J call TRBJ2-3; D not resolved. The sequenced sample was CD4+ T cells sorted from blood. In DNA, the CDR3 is TGTGCCAGCAGCTTTTCCCGCACAGATACGCAGTATTTT. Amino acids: CASSFSRTDTQYF.